One and the same sample provided the 4 T cell receptor beta chains below, sequenced in a study of blood T cell repertoires in COVID-19. The assay was immunoSEQ multiplex PCR, and TCRdb's table has in-frame clones only and misses some. The top ten hold 0.82% of the sample, which has 200,000 to 250,000 clones, roughly 90% seen once. The material sequenced was peripheral blood. These receptors all come from a man in his 60s with COVID-19, enrolled during active disease.

This chain uses TRBV6-5 with TRBJ1-2; 11 bases map to TRBD1. V was clipped by 5 bases and J by 7 bases; unmatched bases: 9. The germline V gene encodes CDR1 MNHEY and CDR2 SVGAGI. The CDR3 is 15 residues long. The CDR3, as DNA: TGTGCCAGCAGTCGCGGACAGGGGGCTCGGAGTGGCTACACCTTC. Protein product: CASSRGQGARSGYTF.

CDR3 DNA sequence: TGTGCCACGAGCGGGTATAGCGGGAGGCCGGGCGGGCAGTATTTT. It codes for CATSGYSGRPGGQYF. V gene TRBV15 combines with J gene TRBJ2-3; 10 bases line up with TRBD2. The CDR3 runs to 15 residues. V trimming: 9 bases; J trimming: 11 bases; junction bases outside the gene matches: 17. Germline CDR1 is LNHNV and CDR2 is YYDKDF (reference sequence).

The rearrangement links TRBV30 to TRBJ1-2, with TRBD1 matching 8 bases. The CDR3 consists of 14 residues. J lost 2 bases, V lost 4 bases, and 6 bases had no gene match. Germline assignment: CDR1 GTSNPN and CDR2 SVGIG (reference sequence). The CDR3 loop is CAWIRTGTNYGYTF. DNA of the CDR3: TGTGCCTGGATCCGGACAGGGACAAACTATGGCTACACCTTC.

The V and J genes are TRBV6-1 and TRBJ1-5; D is possibly TRBD1 (6 bases). The CDR3 runs 15 residues. The V end was cut by 2 bases, the J end by 3 bases, with 11 bases between. Germline CDR1 is MNHNS and CDR2 is SASEGT. CDR3 loop: CASSERGGTNQPQHF. The CDR3 DNA follows: TGTGCCAGCAGTGAAAGGGGGGGGACCAATCAGCCCCAGCATTTT.